The clone carrying this TCR beta chain showed up just a few times. The V gene's germline CDR1 is SSHAT and CDR2 FNYEAQ (reference sequence). The CDR3 covers 13 residues. V lost 5 bases and J 5 bases, leaving 13 bases between the germline ends. These data belong to a study of blood T cell repertoires in COVID-19. About the study: Acute-phase and convalescent COVID-19 samples originated in the United States, Italy and Spain. Sources were T cells, B-cell-depleted T cells, or PBMCs; the material itself was cDNA or gDNA.

Under the authors' procedure: How many nucleated cells were present was estimated from reference gene primer amplification. This table comes from immunoSEQ multiplex PCR, and its TCRdb copy is limited to in-frame clones, with some not included. The V and J calls and clone size were taken over from that table, and D and trimming were inferred from the DNA. The repertoire holds some 150,000 clones, over 75% seen once, with about 15% in the top ten. Input material: peripheral blood. The rearrangement links TRBV7-7 to TRBJ2-7, with TRBD2 as a possible D gene (6 bases). This clonotype was obtained from a woman in her forties with acute or convalescent COVID-19. The DNA of the CDR3 is TGTGCCAGCAGCCTCGGGAGAGAGGACGAGCAGTACTTC. This codes for CASSLGREDEQYF.